Listed here are 5 T cell receptor beta chains from one sample, sequenced in a study of blood T cells in healthy people across ages. Primers used in a second PCR of roughly 7 to 12 cycles were a sample-barcoded 5' primer and a J-beta primer mix. One entry per CDR3 protein, called by TCRdb with MiXCR from the 5' RACE reads. This table holds about 1.4 million distinct CDR3 sequences, around 59% found once. Sequenced material: blood. The receptors were sampled from a man between 18 and 35 years old in good health.

This chain joins TRBV6-1 and TRBJ2-3, with 9 bases lining up with TRBD2. CDR1 MNHNS and CDR2 SASEGT come from the germline V gene. V shed 6 bases and J 0 bases; nucleotides not matched to a gene: 4. CDR3 length equals 15 residues. CDR3 sequence reads: CASRATSGSTDTQYF. The CDR3 nucleotides read TGTGCCAGCAGGGCCACTAGCGGGAGCACAGATACGCAGTATTTT.

The J gene is TRBJ2-4, the V gene TRBV10-2; D is undetermined. The better agreement between TRBJ2-7 and the DNA end casts doubt on the J call. CDR3 size: 15 residues. Germline CDR1 WSHSY, CDR2 SAAADI. CDR3 sequence (DNA): TGCGCCAGCAGTGAGTCGCGAGGCGTTTCCTACGAGCAGTACTTC. Protein: CASSESRGVSYEQYF.

The rearrangement uses TRBV5-6 and TRBJ1-3; D not certain. Germline lookup yields CDR1 SGHDT and CDR2 YYEEEE. The CDR3 spans 14 residues. The V end was cut by 4 bases, the J end by 2 bases, with 10 bases between. The CDR3 nucleotides are TGTGCCAGCAGCCGAACAGAGGCTGGAAACACCATATATTTT. It codes for CASSRTEAGNTIYF.

The J gene is TRBJ2-1, the V gene TRBV12-5; D not certain. The V end was cut by 5 bases, the J end by 8 bases, with 13 bases between. This CDR3 region has 13 residues. Germline CDR1 and CDR2: LGHNT and FRNRAP. CDR3 in amino acids: CASGAPHIDEQFF. In nucleotides, the CDR3 is TGTGCTAGTGGTGCCCCCCATATCGATGAGCAGTTCTTC.

The genes are TRBV5-1 and TRBJ2-3; D is ambiguous. Germline CDR1 is SGHRS and CDR2 is YFSETQ. V lost 0 bases and J lost 3, with 8 bases in between. The CDR3 spans 14 residues. CDR3 protein: CASSLGKRTDTQYF. The CDR3 nucleotides are TGCGCCAGCAGCTTGGGGAAAAGGACAGATACGCAGTATTTT.